This TCR beta chain was found in a study of blood T cell repertoires in COVID-19 (dated by TCRdb to the early 2020s). For the wider study: Collaborator samples came from the United States, Italy and Spain and covered acute and convalescent phases of COVID-19. Nearly every sample came with metadata listing a de-identified subject ID, COVID-19 status, age in years and sex. The material from the prospective study consisted of cDNA or gDNA derived from T cells, B-cell-depleted T cells, or PBMCs. HLA class I and class II types, where available, came from metadata supplied by the sample provider rather than from assay-based typing. Subjects who had been exposed to COVID-19, were actively infected with it, or had recovered from it provided the deeply sampled blood TCRbeta repertoires that made up the dataset. Samples were obtained from the ongoing ImmuneRACE study (first 160 participants) and from 1,200 or so subjects provided by 6 global collaborators. The repertoires were released in a freely available public database meant as a resource for research on the immune response to SARS-CoV-2.

The immunoSEQ Assay, a bias-controlled multiplex PCR, was used to amplify TCRbeta CDR3 regions from genomic DNA. The authors' pipeline ran thus. Within the assay, amplification of reference gene primers was used to estimate how many nucleated cells each sample contained. To quantify the absolute abundance of each unique TCRbeta CDR3 rearrangement, sequence reads were collapsed and filtered. For each sample, productive Simpson clonality was calculated as the square root of Simpson's diversity index across productive rearrangements. The source is immuneACCESS, and TCRdb retained only in-frame sequences with V and J called. Part of the clones is not carried over; for the studies checked, unresolved V genes explain less than half of this, and the remainder is unexplained. V, J and clone size are those of that table, while D and trimming were read from the DNA. For this sample the table gives 110,000 to 150,000 clones, of which 80% to 90% were detected only once. The ten top clones hold approximately 3% of the sample.

Beyond this particular receptor, the publication reports: Clinical and demographic metadata were provided uncurated, with the amount varying by source and participant.

From its cysteine to its phenylalanine, the CDR3 spans 15 amino acids. Only CDR3 DNA is held: 45 bases, read in frame from base 1. Sequences KGHDR (CDR1) and SFDVKD (CDR2) are obtained from the germline V gene. The junction shows trimming of 3 bases on V and 3 bases on J, and the gene matches do not reach 6 bases of it. Collaborating institutions collected whole blood in K2EDTA tubes following their own protocols. For TCRbeta analysis, collaborators shipped samples as frozen whole blood, isolated PBMCs, or DNA extracted from either of those sample types. Regarding this clone: Its antigen is unknown. Base qualities are missing; no much larger clone stands one base away.

This sequence originates from a woman aged 60-75 years with active COVID-19. Rearrangement joined TRBV24-1 to TRBJ2-7; 8 central bases correspond to TRBD2. Sequenced sample: peripheral blood. The DNA sequence is TGTGCCACCAGTGATGCGCGGGAGGCCCACTACGAGCAGTACTTC. It specifies CATSDAREAHYEQYF.